These T cell receptor beta chains were read from a single sample in a study of OX40 agonist ivuxolimab in advanced cancers. Data came from immunoSEQ multiplex PCR; TCRdb stores just in-frame clones and leaves some out. The sample lists some 5,100 clones, approximately 64% occurring once. Sequenced here: CD4+ or CD8+ T cells sorted from blood, sampled in a trial of the OX40 agonist ivuxolimab. The receptor source for this set is an adult with an advanced solid tumor such as melanoma, head and neck, liver or kidney cancer. The CDR3 runs from the conserved cysteine through the conserved F or W. Fields, in order: D gene, clone size, V gene, J gene, CDR3 DNA, CDR3 protein. The D gene is left open where the match is weak. Part of the rows lack a size; the others show once, few, many or a class for expanded clones.

NA,NA,TRBV18,TRBJ2-1,TGTGCCAGCTCACCGTCGGGGCGGGTAAATGAGCAGTTCTTC,CASSPSGRVNEQFF
TRBD1,few,TRBV4-1,TRBJ2-7,TGCGCCAGCAGCCAAGATTCGGACAGGGGAATGTACTTC,CASSQDSDRGMYF
TRBD2,NA,TRBV2,TRBJ2-3,TGTGCCAGCAGTGAGGCGTTCCTAGCGGAAGAGTATTTT,CASSEAFLAEEYF
NA,NA,TRBV29-1,TRBJ1-2,TGCAGCGTCCGGCTACGGGGATCCTATGGCTACACCTTC,CSVRLRGSYGYTF
NA,NA,TRBV11-1,TRBJ1-2,TGTGCCAGCAGCCCCCGACATGGGGGTGGCTACACCTTC,CASSPRHGGGYTF
NA,NA,TRBV4-1,TRBJ2-2,TGCGCCAGCAGCCAATTACAGGGAAACACCGGGGAGCTGTTTTTT,CASSQLQGNTGELFF
NA,NA,TRBV19,TRBJ2-7,TGTGCCAGTAGTATAGCGGGACTCTCGACCTACGAGCAGTACTTC,CASSIAGLSTYEQYF
NA,NA,TRBV28,TRBJ1-1,TGTGCCAGCAGTTTATCTCGACGGGAGAACACTGAAGCTTTCTTT,CASSLSRRENTEAFF
NA,NA,TRBV4-1,TRBJ2-3,TGCGCCAGCAGCCAAGAAAACTTGGCAACAGATACGCAGTATTTT,CASSQENLATDTQYF
NA,NA,TRBV20-1,TRBJ2-7,TGCAGTGCTATGCGGGGCTACGAGCAGTACTTC,CSAMRGYEQYF